This entry lists 25 T cell receptor beta chains sequenced from one sample in a study of graft-versus-host responses after intestinal transplantation. Their antigens are not known. Clones were read by immunoSEQ multiplex PCR, and TCRdb kept only the in-frame ones, dropping some. The sample has 110,000 to 150,000 clones, approximately 91% seen once; the top ten hold roughly 0.19%. The source material was unstimulated CD4+ T cells sorted from spleen or lymph node cells, sampled before intestinal transplant. The receptor source for this set is a human donor who received an intestinal transplant.

The J gene is TRBJ2-1, the V gene TRBV6-1, with 7 bases lining up with TRBD1. The length of the CDR3 is 17 residues. In germline, CDR1 is MNHNS, CDR2 SASEGT. Germline trimming cut 4 bases from V and 2 bases from J; bases unmatched to any gene: 11. The CDR3, as DNA: TGTGCCAGCAGTGTAAGGGGTGGGCAGGGGGCCTACAATGAGCAGTTCTTC. Translation: CASSVRGGQGAYNEQFF.

The chain recombines TRBV20-1 with TRBJ1-6; D remains ambiguous. Per germline, CDR1 DFQATT and CDR2 SNEGSKA (reference sequence). Trimming removed 0 bases from V and 8 bases from J, with 2 bases in between. CDR3 length: 11 residues. The CDR3, as DNA: TGCAGTGCTAGAGACGATTCACCCCTCCACTTT. Translation: CSARDDSPLHF.

This chain joins TRBV14 and TRBJ1-4; D remains ambiguous. V was clipped by 1 base and J by 0 bases, with 6 bases between them. The germline CDR1 and CDR2 sequences are SGHDN and FVKESK. CDR3 length: 15 residues. The CDR3 is CASSQVGSTNEKLFF. Written as DNA, the CDR3 is TGTGCCAGCAGCCAAGTAGGTTCAACTAATGAAAAACTGTTTTTT. Variable domain in full (rest from reference TRBV14 and TRBJ1-4): EAGVTQFPSHSVIEKGQTVTLRCDPISGHDNLYWYRRVMGKEIKFLLHFVKESKQDESGMPNNRFLAERTGGTYSTLKVQPAELEDSGVYFCASSQVGSTNEKLFFGSGTQLSVL.

The CDR3 loop reads CASSEWGDAEAFF. For the CDR3, the DNA is TGTGCCAGCAGTGAATGGGGGGACGCTGAAGCTTTCTTT. The chain links TRBV6-1 to TRBJ1-1, with D perhaps TRBD1 (5 bases). The length of the CDR3 is 13 residues. Trimming stripped 2 bases from V and 6 bases from J, with 10 bases between. Germline-derived CDR1 and CDR2 are MNHNS and SASEGT.

The rearrangement uses TRBV19 and TRBJ2-1; 14 nucleotides line up with TRBD2. This CDR3 has 18 amino acids. Germline CDR1 reads LNHDA; CDR2 reads SQIVND (reference sequence). V shed 7 bases and J 7 bases; nucleotides not matched to a gene: 15. The CDR3 coding sequence is TGTGCCAGTAACGCCGGGACTAGCGGGAGTGGGGAGGAGAATGAGCAGTTCTTC. Translation: CASNAGTSGSGEENEQFF.

This chain links TRBV11-2 with TRBJ2-7; 13 bases match TRBD2. Germline V lookup: CDR1 SGHAT, CDR2 FQNNGV. With 2 bases clipped from V and 5 bases from J, the junction kept 3 bases outside the gene matches. CDR3 length equals 15 residues. CDR3: CASSLFGLAGDEQYF. CDR3 in DNA: TGTGCCAGCAGCTTATTCGGACTAGCGGGAGACGAGCAGTACTTC.

This sequence joins TRBV6-5 and TRBJ2-7; D perhaps matches TRBD1 (5 bases). Trimming left V 2 bases short and J 9 bases short, with 8 bases between. Germline CDR1 and CDR2: MNHEY and SVGAGI. The CDR3 is made up of 11 amino acids. CDR3 DNA sequence: TGTGCCAGCAGTTACAAGGGGCGGCAGTACTTC. Its protein is CASSYKGRQYF.

The V call is TRBV7-9, the J call TRBJ2-3, with 12 bases lining up with TRBD2. With V trimmed by 3 bases and J by 5 bases, 0 bases remained unmatched. From germline, CDR1 is SEHNR and CDR2 FQNEAQ (reference sequence). The CDR3 sequence is 14 residues long. CDR3 loop: CASSLTSGRDTQYF. In DNA, the CDR3 is TGTGCCAGCAGCTTGACTAGCGGGAGAGATACGCAGTATTTT.

This chain uses TRBV27 with TRBJ2-7, with D possibly TRBD1 on 5 matching bases. Trimming took 5 bases from V and 2 from J, leaving 16 bases between them. The CDR3 consists of 15 residues. Germline V lookup: CDR1 MNHEY, CDR2 SMNVEV (reference sequence). The CDR3 region is CASSPSPGKTYEQYF. The CDR3 DNA sequence: TGTGCCAGCAGTCCCTCCCCAGGGAAGACCTACGAGCAGTACTTC.

This clone was recorded only once. This chain links TRBV15 with TRBJ1-6; 7 nucleotides align to TRBD1. The V segment lost 0 bases and the J segment 4 bases; nucleotides outside the gene matches: 6. CDR3 length equals 17 residues. Germline-derived CDR1 and CDR2 are LNHNV and YYDKDF (reference sequence). CDR3 residues: CATSRDEGAQYNSPLHF. The CDR3 nucleotides are TGTGCCACCAGCAGAGATGAGGGGGCGCAATATAATTCACCCCTCCACTTT. The complete variable domain, with remaining parts taken from reference TRBV15 and TRBJ1-6, reads DAMVIQNPRYQVTQFGKPVTLSCSQTLNHNVMYWYQQKSSQAPKLLFHYYDKDFNNEADTPDNFQSRRPNTSFCFLDIRSPGLGDTAMYLCATSRDEGAQYNSPLHFGNGTRLTVT.

The chain joins TRBV28 to TRBJ2-5, with 9 bases lining up with TRBD2. Germline V gives CDR1 MDHEN, CDR2 SYDVKM. The CDR3 covers 16 residues. Losses at the gene ends were 2 bases for V and 1 base for J; bases not matched to a gene: 5. CDR3 in DNA: TGTGCCAGCAGTTTACTAGCGGGGAACTTCCAAGAGACCCAGTACTTC. This codes for CASSLLAGNFQETQYF.

The rearrangement uses TRBV9 and TRBJ1-3, with 8 bases that match TRBD1. CDR3 length: 17 amino acids. Germline lookup yields CDR1 SGDLS and CDR2 YYNGEE. V lost 3 bases, J lost 0 bases, and 8 bases stayed unmatched. CDR3 protein: CASSALGTGGSGNTIYF. CDR3 DNA sequence: TGTGCCAGCAGCGCCTTGGGGACAGGAGGCTCTGGAAACACCATATATTTT.

This clone appeared a few times. The chain employs TRBV5-1 and TRBJ2-4, with 8 bases that match TRBD2. The germline CDR1 and CDR2 sequences are SGHRS and YFSETQ. V lost 4 bases, J lost 7 bases, and 13 bases stayed unmatched. This CDR3 is 16 amino acids long. CDR3 amino acids: CASSPFGAGVRNIQYF. The DNA for the CDR3 is TGCGCCAGCAGCCCGTTCGGAGCGGGAGTCCGGAACATTCAGTACTTC.

V usage is TRBV7-2 and J usage is TRBJ2-1; 10 bases are shared with TRBD2. Germline V gene sequence: CDR1 SGHTA, CDR2 FQGNSA. The CDR3 spans 16 residues. V trimming: 5 bases; J trimming: 0 bases; junction bases outside the gene matches: 4. CDR3 DNA: TGTGCCAGCAGCCGTAGCGGGAGGAGCTCCTACAATGAGCAGTTCTTC. This translates into CASSRSGRSSYNEQFF.

The J gene is TRBJ2-7, the V gene TRBV27; D might be TRBD2 (6 bases). Germline V gene data show CDR1 as MNHEY and CDR2 as SMNVEV (reference sequence). V was trimmed by 2 bases and J by 2 bases, leaving 10 bases between them. The CDR3 is 14 residues long. CDR3 residues: CASSLLAPTYEQYF. The CDR3 DNA reads TGTGCCAGCAGTTTACTAGCGCCGACCTACGAGCAGTACTTC.

The chain joins TRBV18 to TRBJ1-2; D is undetermined. Germline loops: CDR1 KGHSH, CDR2 LQKENI. The ends were cut back, 6 bases at V and 4 bases at J, with 24 bases in the middle. This CDR3 comprises 17 residues. CDR3 loop: CASSLLVSLEYSYGYTF. The CDR3 nucleotides read TGTGCCAGCTCCCTCCTCGTTAGCTTAGAGTATAGCTATGGCTACACCTTC.

The chain recombines TRBV18 with TRBJ2-5; D might be TRBD2 (6 bases). The germline gives CDR1 KGHSH, CDR2 LQKENI. CDR3 size: 15 residues. The ends were cut back, 3 bases at V and 5 bases at J, with 16 bases in the middle. The CDR3 here is CASSPIGGTGETQYF. CDR3 in DNA: TGTGCCAGCTCACCCATAGGAGGGACTGGGGAGACCCAGTACTTC. Full variable domain (remainder filled in from reference TRBV18 and TRBJ2-5): NAGVMQNPRHLVRRRGQEARLRCSPMKGHSHVYWYRQLPEEGLKFMVYLQKENIIDESGMPKERFSAEFPKEGPSILRIQQVVRGDSAAYFCASSPIGGTGETQYFGPGTRLLVL.

The chain joins TRBV19 to TRBJ1-2, with a weak D call TRBD1 (5 bases). CDR1 is LNHDA and CDR2 is SQIVND in the germline V gene (reference sequence). This CDR3 has 16 amino acids. V dropped 5 bases and J dropped 0 bases, with 16 bases sitting between them. CDR3 DNA sequence: TGTGCCAGTAGTGTCGCGTTTAAGACAGCTAACTATGGCTACACCTTC. Protein sequence: CASSVAFKTANYGYTF.

The chain couples TRBV28 to TRBJ2-7, with 8 positions matching TRBD1. The CDR3 consists of 20 residues. Trimming took 4 bases from V and 0 from J; bases not matched to a gene: 20. Germline V gene data show CDR1 as MDHEN and CDR2 as SYDVKM. This CDR3 reads CASSSVRGQAGTGNSYEQYF. Written as DNA, the CDR3 is TGTGCCAGCAGTTCAGTGAGGGGACAGGCCGGGACTGGAAACTCCTACGAGCAGTACTTC.

The genes are TRBV10-2 and TRBJ2-3; 10 bases are a match to TRBD1. V shed 0 bases and J 5 bases; nucleotides not matched to a gene: 5. Looked up from germline, CDR1 is WSHSY and CDR2 is SAAADI. CDR3 length equals 16 residues. DNA for the CDR3: TGCGCCAGCAGTGAGTCGGGACAGGGGAAAGGAGATACGCAGTATTTT. Amino acids: CASSESGQGKGDTQYF.

This clone was observed a few times. The V gene is TRBV2, the J gene TRBJ1-4, with D hard to call. This CDR3 region has 15 residues. V was trimmed by 4 bases and J by 4 bases, leaving 13 bases between them. Germline assignment: CDR1 SNHLY and CDR2 FYNNEI. The CDR3 region has the DNA TGTGCCAGCAGTGGACGGACGGGCGGTAATGAAAAACTGTTTTTT. Encoded protein: CASSGRTGGNEKLFF.

This sequence joins TRBV6-1 and TRBJ2-1; 11 nucleotides align to TRBD2. V was pared by 8 bases and J by 6 bases, with 3 bases of the junction left unmatched. Germline V gene lookup returns CDR1 MNHNS and CDR2 SASEGT. The CDR3 totals 13 residues. CDR3 sequence (DNA): TGTGCCAGCGGACTAGCGGGTAGCAATGAGCAGTTCTTC. Encoded protein: CASGLAGSNEQFF.

The chain is built from TRBV6-1 and TRBJ1-4; D may be TRBD1 (6 bases). The V gene lost 2 bases and the J gene lost 4 bases, with 20 bases spanning the gap. The CDR3 loop spans 18 amino acids. Germline values: CDR1 MNHNS, CDR2 SASEGT. The CDR3 region is CASSEYFSGTSLNEKLFF. CDR3 DNA: TGTGCCAGCAGTGAATATTTCTCGGGGACATCGCTTAATGAAAAACTGTTTTTT.

A few counts support this clone. This chain uses TRBV14 with TRBJ2-7; weak D call: TRBD2 (6 bases). The germline V gene has CDR1 SGHDN and CDR2 FVKESK. The CDR3 contains 15 residues. The V end lost 2 bases, the J end lost 3 bases, and 14 bases lay between the germline ends. The CDR3 here is CASSQFSGRFYEQYF. The CDR3 region has the DNA TGTGCCAGCAGCCAATTTAGCGGAAGGTTCTACGAGCAGTACTTC.

This clone appeared a few times. CDR3 protein: CASSRGGGDTGELFF. The CDR3, as DNA: TGTGCCAGCAGCCGAGGAGGGGGCGACACCGGGGAGCTGTTTTTT. The V call is TRBV7-8, the J call TRBJ2-2; D possibly corresponds to TRBD1 (7 bases). The CDR3 length is 15 residues. V was shortened by 5 bases and J by 3 bases, with 13 bases between the two germline ends. Germline lookup yields CDR1 SGHVS and CDR2 FQNEAQ.